The 5 T cell receptor beta chains given below trace back to one sample, sequenced in a study of T cell repertoires in cytomegalovirus infection. These receptors have no known antigen. TCRdb itself ran the reads through MiXCR, one entry per CDR3 protein. The sample consists of some 920,000 distinct CDR3 sequences, approximately 33% of them appearing once. The source material was cultured CD8+ T cells from PBMCs, sampled from culture after CMV antigen stimulation. The receptors here all came from a human donor in good health (CMV status not recorded). Some clones in this sample may be carry-over from other donors' samples.

The chain joins TRBV4-3 to TRBJ2-1; TRBD2 agrees at 10 bases. The CDR3 totals 15 residues. J was trimmed by 9 bases and V by 0 bases; bases with no gene match: 5. Germline V gene data show CDR1 as LGHNA and CDR2 as YSLEER. Here the CDR3 DNA reads TGCGCCAGCAGCCAAGAGCCTAGCGGGGGAATTGAGCAGTTCTTC. Translation gives CASSQEPSGGIEQFF.

Only a few counts were recorded for this clonotype. The chain combines TRBV6-2 or TRBV6-3 with TRBJ1-5; possible D gene TRBD1, 5 bases. The CDR3 runs to 15 residues. Trimming removed 2 bases from V and 0 bases from J, with 8 bases in between. CDR1 MNHEY and CDR2 SVGEGT come from the germline V gene. The CDR3 region has the DNA TGTGCCAGCAGTTACGTAGGGGCTAGCAATCAGCCCCAGCATTTT. Translated, it gives CASSYVGASNQPQHF.

This clonotype was detected only a few times. CDR3 sequence (DNA): TGCGCCAGCAGTCAATTGACTCCACCAAGGAGCACAGATACGCAGTATTTT. Translated: CASSQLTPPRSTDTQYF. V usage is TRBV23-1 and J usage is TRBJ2-3; no clear D gene. TRBV23-1 is classed as an ORF, of uncertain function. This CDR3 is 17 amino acids long. V lost 1 base, J lost 0 bases, and 14 bases lay in between.

The chain uses TRBV10-3 and TRBJ2-2, with D possibly being TRBD1 (6 bases). In germline, CDR1 is ENHRY, CDR2 SYGVKD. The CDR3 sequence is 12 residues long. Trimming took 9 bases from V and 4 from J, leaving 9 bases between them. CDR3 bases: TGTGCCATACAGGGCCGCACCGGGGAGCTGTTTTTT. Its translation: CAIQGRTGELFF.

The chain couples TRBV11-2 to TRBJ1-5, with 9 bases aligning to TRBD1. CDR1 is SGHAT, CDR2 FQNNGV, per germline. The CDR3 runs 17 residues. V trimming: 5 bases; J trimming: 5 bases; junction bases outside the gene matches: 13. The CDR3 DNA follows: TGTGCCAGCAGCCTATATACGAGGGACAGGGTCGATCAGCCCCAGCATTTT. Encoded protein: CASSLYTRDRVDQPQHF.